This T cell receptor beta chain is from a study of blood T cells in healthy people across ages. Whole-study context: Template switching picked up about one barcoded beta molecule for each two T cells.

This CDR3 comprises 15 residues. The V and J ends lost 4 bases and 6 bases respectively, with 16 bases between them. CDR1 is SEHNR, CDR2 FQNEAQ, per germline (reference sequence). A second 7 to 11 cycle PCR used barcoded and J-beta primers. Each cDNA molecule received a tag from a template-switch adaptor that had 12 random nucleotides. Via MiXCR, TCRdb re-called the 5' RACE reads, giving one row per CDR3 protein. The sample comprises about 1 million distinct CDR3 sequences, 40% to 50% of which are singletons, and 18% rests with the top ten. A few counts support this clonotype. Per sample, no less than 5.5 micrograms of total RNA were extracted.

Sequencing was done on a sample of blood. This chain joins TRBV7-9 and TRBJ2-1; D gene uncertain. This sequence originates from a woman aged 55-70 years in good health. The CDR3 is CASSSPPGSLNEQFF. The CDR3 coding sequence is TGTGCCAGCAGCTCACCCCCCGGGTCCCTCAATGAGCAGTTCTTC.